Following are 18 T cell receptor beta chains from one sample sequenced in a study of glioma-infiltrating T cells. Amplification of TCR alpha and beta CDR3 regions from RNA used iRepertoire nested multiplex PCR. TCRdb itself ran the multiplex PCR reads through MiXCR, one entry per CDR3 protein. The data contain about 93,000 distinct CDR3 sequences, roughly 40% of them seen just once; the ten biggest clones take up approximately 38%. What was sequenced was glioma tissue, nonneoplastic brain tissue, or PBMCs (not recorded which). These receptors were collected from a human donor with low-grade glioma or glioblastoma, undergoing nonglioma brain surgery, or in good health (not recorded which).

In regard to this clonotype: The junction departs from the called germline gene at one end, perhaps through a read error. The V and J genes are TRBV5-5 and TRBJ2-5; D is uncertain. Germline lookup yields CDR1 SGHKS and CDR2 YYEKEE (reference sequence). The CDR3 is 15 amino acids. CDR3 residues: CASSWPAYEFKTQCF. As DNA, the CDR3 is TGTGCCAGCAGCTGGCCGGCCTATGAGTTTAAGACCCAGTGCTTC. The full variable domain, its missing parts supplied by reference TRBV5-5 and TRBJ2-5, is DAGVTQSPTHLIKTRGQQVTLRCSPISGHKSVSWYQQVLGQGPQFIFQYYEKEERGRGNFPDRFSARQFPNYSSELNVNALLLGDSALYLCASSWPAYEFKTQCFGPGTRLLVL.

This clonotype was seen many times. CDR3 protein: CSAIDRANSYNSPLHF. The CDR3 DNA reads as TGCAGTGCCATCGACAGGGCTAACTCCTATAATTCACCCCTCCACTTT. The V and J genes are TRBV20-1 and TRBJ1-6; TRBD1 matches at 7 bases. Trimming took 6 bases from V and 0 from J; bases not matched to a gene: 8. Germline V lookup: CDR1 DFQATT, CDR2 SNEGSKA (reference sequence). The CDR3 loop spans 16 amino acids.

This clonotype was observed many times. This chain links TRBV19 with TRBJ2-1; no definite D call. Germline CDR1 reads LNHDA; CDR2 reads SQIVND (reference sequence). With 1 base removed from V and 5 bases from J, the gap between germline ends came to 9 bases. The CDR3 is 14 residues long. The CDR3 DNA reads TGTGCCAGTAGTATAGCCGGGCCGCACAATGAGCAGTTCTTC. Translating it yields CASSIAGPHNEQFF.

This clonotype is a singleton in its sample. The gene calls are TRBV6-6 and TRBJ1-1; the D is unclear. Germline loops: CDR1 MNHNY, CDR2 SVGAGI (reference sequence). V was trimmed by 1 base and J by 10 bases, leaving 13 bases between them. This CDR3 comprises 13 residues. CDR3 nucleotides: TGTGCCAGCAGTTACTTCCGCCGTGATGCAGCTTTCTTT. Encoded protein: CASSYFRRDAAFF.

The chain couples TRBV15 to TRBJ1-5; maybe TRBD1 (6 bases). Germline CDR1 is LNHNV and CDR2 is YYDKDF (reference sequence). Trimming cost V 1 base and J 11 bases, with 24 bases left between them. The CDR3 length is 17 residues. The CDR3 spells CATSRGDSAGGGETQHF. DNA for the CDR3: TGTGCCACCAGCAGAGGTGACAGTGCGGGAGGGGGAGAGACCCAGCATTTT.

This clonotype has ten or more counts. The rearrangement uses TRBV19 and TRBJ2-3; 7 bases map to TRBD1. The ends lost 10 bases at V and 6 bases at J; junction bases unmatched: 16. Germline CDR1 is LNHDA and CDR2 is SQIVND (reference sequence). The CDR3 totals 15 residues. The CDR3 nucleotides read TGTGCCACCTCCCCGGGACAGCGACTCACGGATACGCAGTATTTT. Its protein is CATSPGQRLTDTQYF.

This clonotype has ten or more counts. V is TRBV7-9 and J is TRBJ2-1; D is unresolved. V lost 1 base and J lost 15, with 13 bases in between. The CDR3 contains 12 residues. From germline, CDR1 is SEHNR and CDR2 FQNEAQ (reference sequence). CDR3 bases: TGTGCCAGCAGCTTAGAGGTACCAACGGCGTTCTTC. Amino acids: CASSLEVPTAFF.

This clonotype was recorded at least ten times. This chain connects TRBV14 to TRBJ2-1, with 7 nucleotides matching TRBD1. This CDR3 has 17 residues. The J segment lost 0 bases and the V segment lost 0 bases, leaving 5 bases of the junction unmatched. The germline CDR1 and CDR2 sequences are SGHDN and FVKESK. The CDR3 nucleotides read TGTGCCAGCAGCCAAGATAGGGGGCCTTTCTCCTACAATGAGCAGTTCTTC. Residues: CASSQDRGPFSYNEQFF.

In its sample, this clonotype was seen many times. The chain joins TRBV7-2 to TRBJ2-7, with 7 positions matching TRBD1. CDR1 is SGHTA, CDR2 FQGNSA, per germline. V shed 1 base, J shed 3 bases, and the junction held 6 bases outside the gene matches. The CDR3 consists of 15 residues. Written as DNA, the CDR3 is TGTGCCAGCAGCTTAGTCGGTACAGGGGTCTACGAGCAGTACTTC. Its protein is CASSLVGTGVYEQYF. The full variable domain, completed using reference TRBV7-2 and TRBJ2-7, is GAGVSQSPSNKVTEKGKDVELRCDPISGHTALYWYRQSLGQGLEFLIYFQGNSAPDKSGLPSDRFSAERTGGSVSTLTIQRTQQEDSAVYLCASSLVGTGVYEQYFGPGTRLTVT.

Of note for this clonotype: Given the absence of the conserved phenylalanine or tryptophan at the CDR3 end, a read error is likely. V usage is TRBV4-2 and J usage is TRBJ2-1, with TRBD2 matching over 14 bases. The trim removed 3 bases at V and 8 bases at J, leaving 3 bases unmatched. The CDR3 has 15 residues. Germline-derived CDR1 and CDR2 are LGHNA and YNFKEQ. CDR3 residues: CASSQVTSGGDEQFL. For the CDR3, the DNA is TGTGCCAGCAGCCAGGTGACTAGCGGGGGGGATGAGCAGTTCCTC.

With regard to this clonotype: In this CDR3 the conserved last residue, phenylalanine or tryptophan, is missing, so a read error is likely. This chain links TRBV20-1 with TRBJ1-2; the D is unclear. The CDR3 loop spans 11 amino acids. V gave up 3 bases and J gave up 10 bases, with 12 bases separating them. Germline CDR1 and CDR2: DFQATT and SNEGSKA (reference sequence). The CDR3 sequence is CSARKLADYTL. The CDR3 region has the DNA TGCAGTGCTAGGAAGCTGGCTGACTACACCCTC.

This clonotype showed up many times. The V and J genes are TRBV6-1 and TRBJ1-5; perhaps TRBD1 as D (6 bases). The germline V and J ends were trimmed by 4 bases and 4 bases, with 11 bases remaining between them. The CDR3 contains 14 residues. Germline V gives CDR1 MNHNS, CDR2 SASEGT. CDR3 sequence (DNA): TGTGCCAGCAGTGGGGGGACACTAAATCAGCCCCAGCATTTT. As protein: CASSGGTLNQPQHF.

This clonotype was detected once. The germline gene is not matched at one end of the junction; a read error may be the cause. This sequence joins TRBV7-9 and TRBJ2-4, with a possible D match to TRBD1 (6 bases). Per the germline V gene, CDR1 is SEHNR and CDR2 is FQNEAQ (reference sequence). The length of the CDR3 is 13 residues. CDR3 in DNA: TGTGCCAGCAGCTTAGAACAGGGAAACACTCAGTACTTT. Its translation is CASSLEQGNTQYF. The complete variable domain, with remaining parts taken from reference TRBV7-9 and TRBJ2-4, reads DTGVSQNPRHKITKRGQNVTFRCDPISEHNRLYWYRQTLGQGPEFLTYFQNEAQLEKSRLLSDRFSAERPKGSFSTLEIQRTEQGDSAMYLCASSLEQGNTQYFGAGTRLSVL.

This clonotype was seen many times. V gene TRBV3-1 combines with J gene TRBJ1-1; 7 bases map to TRBD1. CDR1 and CDR2 from the germline V gene are LGHDT and YNNKEL (reference sequence). The CDR3 has 12 residues. V gave up 6 bases and J gave up 9 bases; unmatched junction bases: 7. This CDR3 is CASRGDRMKAFF. CDR3 bases: TGTGCCAGCAGAGGGGACAGAATGAAAGCTTTCTTT. Variable domain in full (rest from reference TRBV3-1 and TRBJ1-1): DTAVSQTPKYLVTQMGNDKSIKCEQNLGHDTMYWYKQDSKKFLKIMFSYNNKELIINETVPNRFSPKSPDKAHLNLHINSLELGDSAVYFCASRGDRMKAFFGQGTRLTVV.

As to this clonotype: A read error may explain this, as a much larger clone is one base away. This chain links TRBV18 with TRBJ2-1; no clear D gene. Trimming took 3 bases from V and 9 from J, leaving 12 bases between them. The CDR3 consists of 13 residues. Germline V lookup: CDR1 KGHSH, CDR2 LQKENI. CDR3 bases: TGTGCCAGCTCACCGGCAGTACAAGCTGAGCAGTTCTTC. Its translation: CASSPAVQAEQFF.

This clonotype was detected once. Germline and junction disagree at one end, which may indicate a read error. The CDR3 bases are TGTGCCAGCAGTCCTACTCGGGACATGAACACTGAAGTTTTCTTT. Amino acids: CASSPTRDMNTEVFF. The chain couples TRBV6-1 to TRBJ1-1, with a weak D call TRBD1 (6 bases). CDR1 MNHNS and CDR2 SASEGT come from the germline V gene. CDR3 length equals 15 residues.

Of note for this clonotype: This likely comes from a read error, as the CDR3 has no conserved phenylalanine or tryptophan at its end. This sequence joins TRBV6-5 and TRBJ1-1; TRBD1 matches at 7 bases. The junction had 8 bases not matched to a gene; V was cut back by 6 bases and J by 7 bases. This CDR3 region has 13 residues. Germline V gives CDR1 MNHEY, CDR2 SVGAGI. As DNA, the CDR3 is TGTGCCAGCAGCATGAAAGGGGGCATTGAAGCTTTCTGT. Translation gives CASSMKGGIEAFC.

This clonotype was recorded many times. It may be a read error: a sequence one base away is much more abundant. The J gene is TRBJ1-5, the V gene TRBV2; D is ambiguous. The length of the CDR3 is 15 residues. Trimming took 6 bases from V and 2 from J, leaving 14 bases between them. Germline V lookup: CDR1 SNHLY, CDR2 FYNNEI. The CDR3 loop reads CASSGGPDGNQPQHF. The CDR3 DNA sequence: TGTGCCAGCAGCGGAGGACCGGATGGCAATCAGCCCCAGCATTTT. Filled out from reference TRBV2 and TRBJ1-5, the complete variable domain reads EPEVTQTPSHQVTQMGQEVILRCVPISNHLYFYWYRQILGQKVEFLVSFYNNEISEKSEIFDDQFSVERPDGSNFTLKIRSTKLEDSAMYFCASSGGPDGNQPQHFGDGTRLSIL.